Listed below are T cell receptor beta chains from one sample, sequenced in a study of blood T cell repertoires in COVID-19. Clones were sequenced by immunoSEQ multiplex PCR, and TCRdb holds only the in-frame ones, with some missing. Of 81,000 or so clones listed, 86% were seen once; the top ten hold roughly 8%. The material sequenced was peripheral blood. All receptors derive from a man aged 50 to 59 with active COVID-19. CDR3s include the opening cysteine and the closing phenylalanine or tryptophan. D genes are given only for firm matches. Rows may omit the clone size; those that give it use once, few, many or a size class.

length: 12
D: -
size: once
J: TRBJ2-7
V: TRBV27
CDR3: CASSPTQDEQYF
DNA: TGTGCCAGCAGTCCGACGCAGGACGAGCAGTACTTC

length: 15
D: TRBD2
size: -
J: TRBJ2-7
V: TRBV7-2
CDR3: CASSFRTSATYEQYF
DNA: TGTGCCAGCAGCTTTAGAACTAGCGCAACCTACGAGCAGTACTTC

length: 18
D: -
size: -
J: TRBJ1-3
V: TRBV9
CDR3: CASSVEEGVSANRNTIYF
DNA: TGTGCCAGCAGCGTAGAGGAAGGGGTGTCTGCTAACAGAAACACCATATATTTT

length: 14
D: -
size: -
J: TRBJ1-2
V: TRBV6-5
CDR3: CASSYSPGDYGYTF
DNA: TGTGCCAGCAGTTACTCACCCGGGGACTATGGCTACACCTTC

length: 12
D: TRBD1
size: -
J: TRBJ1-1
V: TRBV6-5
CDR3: CASSQGAGGAFF
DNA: TGTGCCAGCAGCCAGGGGGCCGGCGGAGCTTTCTTT

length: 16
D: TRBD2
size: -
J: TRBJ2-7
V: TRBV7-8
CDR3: CASSGPASGGAYEQYF
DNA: TGTGCCAGCAGCGGGCCCGCTAGCGGGGGAGCCTACGAGCAGTACTTC

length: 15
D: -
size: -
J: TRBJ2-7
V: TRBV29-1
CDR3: CSVVRHPNPPYEQYF
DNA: TGCAGCGTTGTGAGACATCCGAATCCTCCTTACGAGCAGTACTTC

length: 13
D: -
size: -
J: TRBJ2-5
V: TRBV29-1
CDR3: CSVGVLLGETQYF
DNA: TGCAGCGTTGGAGTATTACTAGGAGAGACCCAGTACTTC

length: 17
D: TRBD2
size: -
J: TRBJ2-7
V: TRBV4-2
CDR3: CASSQPPTSGGPYEQYF
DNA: TGTGCCAGCAGCCAACCTCCGACTAGCGGGGGGCCCTACGAGCAGTACTTC

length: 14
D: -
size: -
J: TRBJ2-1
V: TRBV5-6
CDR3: CASSSTGKGNEQFF
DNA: TGTGCCAGCAGCTCTACAGGAAAAGGGAATGAGCAGTTCTTC

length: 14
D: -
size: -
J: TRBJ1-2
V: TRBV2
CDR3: CASSEARMDYGYTF
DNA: TGTGCCAGCAGTGAAGCGCGGATGGACTATGGCTACACCTTC

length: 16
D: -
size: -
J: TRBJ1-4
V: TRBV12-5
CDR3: CASGLVTGPRRVKLFF
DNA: TGTGCTAGTGGTTTGGTAACCGGGCCAAGGAGGGTAAAACTGTTTTTT

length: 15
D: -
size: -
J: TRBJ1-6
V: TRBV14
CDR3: CASSYGGFGNSPLHF
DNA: TGTGCCAGCAGCTACGGGGGATTTGGTAATTCACCCCTCCACTTT

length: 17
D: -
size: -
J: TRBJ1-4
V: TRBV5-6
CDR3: CASSLASWGRVGEKLFF
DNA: TGTGCCAGCAGCTTGGCCAGCTGGGGGCGGGTAGGCGAAAAACTGTTTTTT

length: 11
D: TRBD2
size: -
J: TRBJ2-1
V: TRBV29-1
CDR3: CSVVSGLVPFF
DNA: TGCAGCGTTGTATCAGGACTAGTGCCGTTCTTC

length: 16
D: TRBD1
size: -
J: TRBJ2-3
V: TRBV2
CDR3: CASSEVGTVRTDTQYF
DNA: TGTGCCAGCAGTGAAGTAGGGACAGTAAGGACAGATACGCAGTATTTT

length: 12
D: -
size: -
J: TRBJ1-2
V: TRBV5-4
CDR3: CASSLDEGGYTF
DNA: TGTGCCAGCAGCTTGGACGAGGGAGGCTACACCTTC

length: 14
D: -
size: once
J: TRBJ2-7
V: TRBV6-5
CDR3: CASSYTVNSYEQYF
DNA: TGTGCCAGCAGTTACACGGTTAACTCCTACGAGCAGTACTTC

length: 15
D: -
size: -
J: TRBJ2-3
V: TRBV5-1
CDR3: CASSLQGWDADTQYF
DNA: TGCGCCAGCAGCTTGCAGGGTTGGGATGCAGATACGCAGTATTTT

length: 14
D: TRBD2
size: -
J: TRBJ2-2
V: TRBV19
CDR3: CASTGTSGNGELFF
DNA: TGTGCCAGTACCGGGACTAGCGGTAACGGGGAGCTGTTTTTT

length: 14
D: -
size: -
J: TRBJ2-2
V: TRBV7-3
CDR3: CASSFGSNSGELFF
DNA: TGTGCCAGCAGCTTCGGGTCCAACTCAGGGGAGCTGTTTTTT

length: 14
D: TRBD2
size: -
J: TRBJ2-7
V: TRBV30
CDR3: CAWSVRGGPGEQYF
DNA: TGTGCCTGGAGTGTCCGGGGGGGCCCGGGCGAGCAGTACTTC

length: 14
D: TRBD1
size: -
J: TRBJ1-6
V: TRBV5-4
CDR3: CASSQDRGNSPLHF
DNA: TGTGCCAGCAGTCAGGACAGGGGTAATTCACCCCTCCACTTT

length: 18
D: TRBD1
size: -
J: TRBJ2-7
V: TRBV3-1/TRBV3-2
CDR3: CASSQDDAPAGQVDEQYF
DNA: TGTGCCAGCAGCCAAGATGATGCCCCCGCTGGACAGGTGGACGAGCAGTACTTC

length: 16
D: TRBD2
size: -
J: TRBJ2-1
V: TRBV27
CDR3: CASSATSRGAYNEQFF
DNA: TGTGCCAGCAGTGCTACATCGCGGGGGGCCTACAATGAGCAGTTCTTC

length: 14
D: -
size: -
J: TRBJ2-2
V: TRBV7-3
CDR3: CASSGRGASGELFF
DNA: TGTGCCAGCAGCGGGCGGGGAGCGTCCGGGGAGCTGTTTTTT

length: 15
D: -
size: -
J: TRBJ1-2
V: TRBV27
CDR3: CASSLSGASLYGYTF
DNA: TGTGCCAGCAGTTTATCGGGGGCATCGCTCTATGGCTACACCTTC

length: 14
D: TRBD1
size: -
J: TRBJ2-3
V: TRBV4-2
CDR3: CASSRDSNTDTQYF
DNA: TGTGCCAGCAGCCGGGACAGCAACACAGATACGCAGTATTTT

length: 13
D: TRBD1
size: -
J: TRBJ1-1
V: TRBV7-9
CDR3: CASSVDRATEAFF
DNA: TGTGCCAGCAGCGTAGACAGGGCCACTGAAGCTTTCTTT

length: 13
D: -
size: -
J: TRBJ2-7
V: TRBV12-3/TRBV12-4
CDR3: CASTFESPYEQYF
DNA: TGTGCCAGCACTTTTGAGTCCCCGTACGAGCAGTACTTC

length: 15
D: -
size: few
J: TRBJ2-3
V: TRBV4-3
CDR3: CASSQARRGPDTQYF
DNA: TGCGCCAGCAGCCAAGCCCGCAGGGGTCCAGATACGCAGTATTTT

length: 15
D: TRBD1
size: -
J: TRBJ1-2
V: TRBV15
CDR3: CATSRGDQGAGGYTF
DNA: TGTGCCACCAGCAGGGGCGATCAGGGGGCTGGCGGCTACACCTTC

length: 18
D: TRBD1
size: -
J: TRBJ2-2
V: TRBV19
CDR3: CASSIEGWDRGPTGELFF
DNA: TGTGCCAGTAGTATAGAAGGGTGGGACAGGGGGCCCACCGGGGAGCTGTTTTTT

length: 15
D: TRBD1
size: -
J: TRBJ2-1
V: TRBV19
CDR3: CASSWGTGRYNEQFF
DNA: TGTGCCAGTAGTTGGGGGACAGGGAGGTACAATGAGCAGTTCTTC

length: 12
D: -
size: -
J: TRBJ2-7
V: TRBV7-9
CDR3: CASSFNAVEQYF
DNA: TGTGCCAGCAGCTTCAATGCGGTGGAGCAGTACTTC

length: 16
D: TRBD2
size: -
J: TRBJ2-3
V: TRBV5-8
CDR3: CASSFWRGADADTQYF
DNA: TGTGCCAGCAGTTTTTGGCGGGGGGCCGACGCAGATACGCAGTATTTT

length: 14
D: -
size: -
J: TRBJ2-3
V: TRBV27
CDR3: CASSSRGPQDTQYF
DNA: TGTGCCAGCAGTTCGCGGGGTCCGCAGGATACGCAGTATTTT

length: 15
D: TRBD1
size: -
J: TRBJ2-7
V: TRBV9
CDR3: CASSIGDRGAYEQYF
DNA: TGTGCCAGCAGCATTGGTGACAGGGGGGCCTACGAGCAGTACTTC

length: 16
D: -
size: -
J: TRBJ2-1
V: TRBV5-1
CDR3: CASSFTASTSHNEQFF
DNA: TGCGCCAGCAGCTTCACTGCGTCTACGAGCCACAATGAGCAGTTCTTC

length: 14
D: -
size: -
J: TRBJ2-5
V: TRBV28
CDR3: CASSLSGRGGTQYF
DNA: TGTGCCAGCAGTTTGTCAGGGAGGGGGGGGACCCAGTACTTC

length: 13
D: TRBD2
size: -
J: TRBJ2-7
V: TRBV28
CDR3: CASSWGGSYEQYF
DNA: TGTGCCAGCAGTTGGGGGGGGTCCTACGAGCAGTACTTC